This T cell receptor beta chain emerged from a study of T cell responses to AZD1222 COVID-19 vaccine. Study outcomes and limitations: There were mostly white British donors and more females than males, and clonal diversity was possibly underestimated. The peak T cell response came first, and repertoires were sampled only after it. Among those given AZD1222, only six were seropositive at baseline.

Comment on this clone: What it binds is not known.

TCRdb's copy holds only in-frame clones and misses some; the assay was immunoSEQ multiplex PCR. The repertoire includes 120,000 or so clones, around 90% of them detected once, and roughly 3.8% sits in the top ten. With 6 bases removed from V and 2 bases from J, the gap between germline ends came to 16 bases. CDR3 size: 15 residues. Germline CDR1 LGHNT, CDR2 FRNRAP. This TCR was recovered from an adult who received the AZD1222 COVID-19 vaccine. This chain uses TRBV12-5 with TRBJ2-5, with D possibly being TRBD1 (7 bases). Sample: peripheral blood, taken 28 days after the second AZD1222 dose. CDR3 loop: CASGVGTAGQETQYF. The CDR3 DNA reads TGTGCTAGTGGCGTTGGGACAGCGGGTCAAGAGACCCAGTACTTC.